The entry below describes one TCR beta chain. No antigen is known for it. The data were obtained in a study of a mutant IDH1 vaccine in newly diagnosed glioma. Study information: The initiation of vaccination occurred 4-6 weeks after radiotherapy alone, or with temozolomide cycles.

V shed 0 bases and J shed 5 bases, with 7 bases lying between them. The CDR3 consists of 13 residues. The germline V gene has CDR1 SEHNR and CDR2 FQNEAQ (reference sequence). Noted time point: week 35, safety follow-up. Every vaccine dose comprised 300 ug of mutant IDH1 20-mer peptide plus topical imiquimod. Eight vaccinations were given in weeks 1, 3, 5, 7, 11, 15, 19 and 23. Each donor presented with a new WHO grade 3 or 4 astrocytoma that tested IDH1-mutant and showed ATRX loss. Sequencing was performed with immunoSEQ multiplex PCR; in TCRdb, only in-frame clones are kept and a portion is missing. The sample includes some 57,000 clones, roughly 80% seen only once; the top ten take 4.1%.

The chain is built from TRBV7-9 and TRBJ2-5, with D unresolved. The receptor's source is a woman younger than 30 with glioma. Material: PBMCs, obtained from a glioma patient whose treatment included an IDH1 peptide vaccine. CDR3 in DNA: TGTGCCAGCAGCTTAGCTCTGGAGGAGACCCAGTACTTC. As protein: CASSLALEETQYF.